Below are 23 T cell receptor beta chains sequenced from a single sample in a study of regulatory T cells in long-lasting Graves disease. The time point here: newly diagnosed GD, antithyroid drugs for less than 3 months. From PBMCs, RNA was extracted and then used to make the TCR library. Construction of the TCR beta libraries employed iRepertoire HTBI primers in conjunction with Arm-PCR of CDR3 regions. Each CDR3 protein gets one entry after TCRdb re-called the multiplex PCR reads with MiXCR. The table records roughly 420,000 distinct CDR3 sequences, about 17% of them present only once. These sequences were also reported in another study, on T cells in Graves' hyperthyroidism and ophthalmopathy.

The sequencing here drew on peripheral blood mononuclear cells (PBMCs), taken at new diagnosis, from a patient treated with antithyroid drugs. These receptors were collected from a woman aged 18-29 years with Graves disease.

The rearrangement joins TRBV7-2 to TRBJ2-1, with unresolved D. V shed 1 base and J shed 7 bases, with 23 bases lying between them. The CDR3 length is 18 residues. Germline values: CDR1 SGHTA, CDR2 FQGNSA. In DNA form, the CDR3 reads TGTGCCAGCAGCTTAGAGACGGTTGCGACTTCCTGGATTAATGAGCAGTTCTTC. It codes for CASSLETVATSWINEQFF.

In this sample, this clonotype turned up many times. The rearrangement uses TRBV28 and TRBJ1-5; D is perhaps TRBD1 (6 bases). This CDR3 region has 16 residues. Germline values: CDR1 MDHEN, CDR2 SYDVKM. The V gene lost 7 bases and the J gene lost 1 base, with 17 bases spanning the gap. CDR3 protein: CASTLQQGWSNQPQHF. In DNA, the CDR3 is TGTGCCAGCACCCTCCAGCAGGGGTGGAGCAATCAGCCCCAGCATTTT.

This clonotype appeared many times. The rearrangement uses TRBV12-3 or TRBV12-4 and TRBJ2-7; perhaps D is TRBD1 or TRBD2 (7 bases each). V was clipped by 2 bases and J by 5 bases, with 19 bases between them. The CDR3 runs 16 residues. The CDR3 DNA reads TGTGCCAGCAGTTTAAGGGTGGCAGGGGGGGCCAACGAGCAGTACTTC. This codes for CASSLRVAGGANEQYF.

This clonotype was detected ten times or more. This sequence joins TRBV29-1 and TRBJ2-3, with 7 bases fitting TRBD1. V lost 5 bases, J lost 6 bases, and 11 bases stayed unmatched. There are 14 residues in the CDR3. Germline V CDR1 and CDR2: SQVTM, ANQGSEA. CDR3: CSVSPGGWGDTQYF. The CDR3 DNA follows: TGCAGCGTTTCCCCAGGGGGATGGGGGGATACGCAGTATTTT.

This clonotype was found many times. V gene TRBV7-9 combines with J gene TRBJ2-7; TRBD2 might be the D (5 bases). The CDR3 contains 14 residues. CDR1 and CDR2 from the germline V gene are SEHNR and FQNEAQ (reference sequence). V lost 5 bases to trimming and J lost 5 bases, with 16 bases between them. This CDR3 is CASSSPRGSDEQYF. The CDR3 nucleotides are TGTGCCAGCAGCAGCCCTCGGGGTTCCGACGAGCAGTACTTC.

This rearrangement joins TRBV6-1 to TRBJ2-7; TRBD2 matches 13 bases. V trimming: 5 bases; J trimming: 12 bases; junction bases outside the gene matches: 10. The CDR3 consists of 14 residues. Germline CDR1 MNHNS, CDR2 SASEGT. CDR3 amino acids: CASSPGTSGTFRYF. CDR3 DNA sequence: TGTGCCAGCAGTCCAGGGACTAGCGGGACATTTCGGTACTTC.

As concerns this clonotype: A single base separates this from a much larger clone, so it may be a read error. The chain is built from TRBV11-2 and TRBJ1-1; D uncertain. This CDR3 is built from 15 residues. The germline V gene encodes CDR1 SGHAT and CDR2 FQNNGV. CDR3 in amino acids: CACSPGAIGFTEAFF. CDR3 nucleotide sequence: TGTGCCTGCAGCCCCGGCGCAATAGGGTTCACTGAAGCTTTCTTT.

This clonotype has just a few counts. The chain employs TRBV24-1 and TRBJ2-7; D might be TRBD1 (5 bases). V gave up 0 bases and J gave up 4 bases, with 15 bases separating them. CDR1 is KGHDR and CDR2 is SFDVKD in the germline V gene. The CDR3 has 16 amino acids. CDR3 nucleotide sequence: TGTGCCACCAGTGATTTGCCGTTCCAGGGTACGTACGAGCAGTACTTC. Encoded protein: CATSDLPFQGTYEQYF.

The DNA of the CDR3 is TGTGCCAGTAACAGGGTCGTCCAGCCCCAGCATTTT. This translates into CASNRVVQPQHF. The chain carries TRBV28 and TRBJ1-5, with D perhaps matching TRBD1 (6 bases). Germline V lookup: CDR1 MDHEN, CDR2 SYDVKM. Trimming stripped 9 bases from V and 7 bases from J, with 13 bases between. This CDR3 is built from 12 residues.

This clonotype was observed a handful of times. This chain joins TRBV20-1 and TRBJ2-7; 11 positions match TRBD1. The CDR3 runs to 13 residues. J was trimmed by 4 bases and V by 4 bases; bases with no gene match: 3. CDR1 DFQATT and CDR2 SNEGSKA come from the germline V gene (reference sequence). CDR3 amino acids: CSATGQGGYEQYF. The CDR3 region has the DNA TGCAGTGCTACGGGACAGGGGGGTTACGAGCAGTACTTC.

On this clonotype: It may be a read error: a sequence one base away is much more abundant. V gene TRBV30 combines with J gene TRBJ2-4; no clear D. V shed 3 bases and J shed 13 bases, with 22 bases lying between them. CDR1 and CDR2 (germline): GTSNPN, SVGIG (reference sequence). The CDR3 has 14 residues. In nucleotides, the CDR3 is TGTGCCTGGAGCCCTTTGTCCCGATACAATGAGCAGTACTTC. Amino acids: CAWSPLSRYNEQYF.

The CDR3 loop reads CSADGGGRADEQFF. In DNA, the CDR3 is TGCAGTGCCGACGGGGGCGGGAGGGCCGATGAGCAGTTCTTC. The chain links TRBV20-1 to TRBJ2-1; 9 bases align to TRBD2. Germline lookup yields CDR1 DFQATT and CDR2 SNEGSKA (reference sequence). The length of the CDR3 is 14 residues. Germline trimming cut 6 bases from V and 8 bases from J; bases unmatched to any gene: 11.

In this sample, this clonotype turned up a few times. This chain joins TRBV2 and TRBJ1-5; 10 bases fit TRBD1. Germline trimming cut 6 bases from V and 2 bases from J; bases unmatched to any gene: 10. Germline assignment: CDR1 SNHLY and CDR2 FYNNEI. The CDR3 is 17 residues long. The DNA for the CDR3 is TGTGCCAGCAGGCCGGGACAGGGGATTCTGGGCAATCAGCCCCAGCATTTT. Amino acid sequence: CASRPGQGILGNQPQHF.

The genes are TRBV6-5 and TRBJ2-7, with D possibly TRBD2 on 5 matching bases. Germline CDR1 MNHEY, CDR2 SVGAGI. The CDR3 has 16 residues. V lost 0 bases to trimming and J lost 0 bases, with 12 bases between them. The CDR3 bases are TGTGCCAGCAGTTACTCCTCCCCTAGCTACTCCTACGAGCAGTACTTC. This encodes CASSYSSPSYSYEQYF.

At least ten counts were recorded for this clonotype. The genes are TRBV20-1 and TRBJ1-5; no reliable D call. The germline gives CDR1 DFQATT, CDR2 SNEGSKA (reference sequence). The CDR3 contains 14 residues. Trimming removed 3 bases from V and 0 bases from J, with 9 bases in between. CDR3 in amino acids: CSARRGYSNQPQHF. In DNA, the CDR3 is TGCAGTGCTAGGCGTGGGTATAGCAATCAGCCCCAGCATTTT.

With regard to this clonotype: The conserved final phenylalanine or tryptophan is absent from the CDR3, which likely points to a read error. CDR3 region: CASSQDGQGVDEQYL. In DNA, the CDR3 is TGTGCCAGCAGCCAAGATGGGCAGGGGGTTGACGAGCAGTACCTC. The rearrangement links TRBV3-1 to TRBJ2-7, with 7 bases lining up with TRBD1. This CDR3 comprises 15 residues. CDR1 is LGHDT, CDR2 YNNKEL, per germline (reference sequence). Trimming at V came to 0 bases and at J to 5 bases, leaving 7 bases not matched to a gene.

This rearrangement joins TRBV15 to TRBJ1-5, with D unclear. CDR3 length equals 16 residues. V lost 0 bases and J 7 bases, leaving 16 bases between the germline ends. Germline V gene data show CDR1 as LNHNV and CDR2 as YYDKDF (reference sequence). The CDR3 DNA reads TGTGCCACCAGCAGAGATCCCACGACGGGCGACCAGCCCCAGCATTTT. Translation gives CATSRDPTTGDQPQHF.

The chain links TRBV6-2 or TRBV6-3 to TRBJ2-1, with D possibly TRBD2 on 5 matching bases. This CDR3 contains 14 residues. CDR1 MNHEY and CDR2 SVGEGT come from the germline V gene. V was clipped by 5 bases and J by 8 bases, with 16 bases between them. The CDR3 is CASSLRTVRDEQFF. As DNA, the CDR3 is TGTGCCAGCAGTCTAAGGACTGTCCGGGATGAGCAGTTCTTC.

This clonotype has a count of ten or more. The J gene is TRBJ1-2, the V gene TRBV20-1, with unresolved D. Germline CDR1 is DFQATT and CDR2 is SNEGSKA (reference sequence). V was cut by 2 bases and J by 0 bases, with 16 bases left in between. This CDR3 contains 16 residues. CDR3 in DNA: TGCAGTGCTAGAACCTACCTTACGTTAGCTAACTATGGCTACACCTTC. Residues: CSARTYLTLANYGYTF.

Ten or more counts support this clonotype. The chain couples TRBV7-2 to TRBJ2-3, with 7 positions matching TRBD2. CDR3 length: 15 amino acids. Germline V gene sequence: CDR1 SGHTA, CDR2 FQGNSA. Trimming at V came to 3 bases and at J to 4 bases, leaving 7 bases not matched to a gene. CDR3 DNA: TGTGCCAGCAGCTTTGGGGGAGGGCCCTCAGATACGCAGTATTTT. This gives the protein CASSFGGGPSDTQYF.

Note on this clonotype: Without the conserved terminal phenylalanine or tryptophan, this CDR3 likely stems from a read error. V and J are TRBV28 and TRBJ1-1, with a weak D call TRBD1 (5 bases). The germline CDR1 and CDR2 sequences are MDHEN and SYDVKM. Trimming cost V 6 bases and J 0 bases, with 11 bases left between them. CDR3 length: 14 amino acids. The CDR3 DNA reads as TGTGCCAGCAGCCTTTTAGGGGTGAACACTGAAGCTTTCTCT. Amino acids: CASSLLGVNTEAFS.

This clonotype was found a few times. This rearrangement joins TRBV6-2 or TRBV6-3 to TRBJ2-5, with 7 bases lining up with TRBD1. The DNA end is a closer match to TRBJ2-1, so the J assignment may be wrong. The length of the CDR3 is 14 residues. The V gene's germline CDR1 is MNHEY and CDR2 SVGEGT. The CDR3 reads CASSYLPGQNEQFF. The CDR3 nucleotides are TGTGCCAGCAGTTACCTCCCGGGACAGAATGAGCAGTTCTTC.

There are a few counts of this clonotype. The rearrangement links TRBV5-1 to TRBJ2-6; D might be TRBD1 (8 bases). With 5 bases removed from V and 0 bases from J, the gap between germline ends came to 12 bases. CDR1 SGHRS and CDR2 YFSETQ come from the germline V gene. The CDR3 is 16 residues long. CDR3 loop: CASRQGGFSGANVLTF. CDR3 DNA: TGCGCCAGCAGACAGGGGGGGTTCTCTGGGGCCAACGTCCTGACTTTC.